The TCR beta chain under discussion was sequenced for a study of shared clonotypes between healthy human individuals. Regarding this clone: Its cognate antigen is unknown.

V lost 4 bases and J lost 6; bases outside the gene matches: 11. This CDR3 contains 16 residues. CDR1 and CDR2 (germline): MGHRA, YSYEKL. Overall study results and limits: An effect of sequencing depth on clonotype sharing among donors was expected.

Data came from immunoSEQ multiplex PCR; TCRdb stores just in-frame clones and leaves some out. The repertoire has approximately 700,000 clones, more than 70% of them found once; the top ten carry around 2%. The TCR was taken from a woman aged 30 to 39 in good health. The sample consisted of memory CD4+ T cells sorted from blood. The sample's subset: CD45RA-negative fraction. The genes are TRBV4-1 and TRBJ2-1; 8 bases match TRBD2. CDR3 residues: CASSPRGLARSNEQFF. For the CDR3, the DNA is TGCGCCAGCAGCCCTAGAGGACTAGCTCGGTCCAATGAGCAGTTCTTC.